By share of the sample, the clone carrying this T cell receptor beta chain is medium-sized. Its antigen is undetermined. Mouse germline and gene names are used. On the basis of CD4, CD8alpha, NKG2D, NKG2ACE and other markers, pooled cutaneous lymph node cells were sorted. The data derive from a study of CD8+ T cells in alopecia areata. Study background: Female C3H/HeJ recipients aged about 7-11 weeks got skin from C3H/HeJ graft donors aged roughly 6-13 months that had spontaneous alopecia.

Extracted RNA was reverse transcribed into cDNA, the sequencing template. Repertoires were generated with immunoSEQ multiplex PCR, while TCRdb's copy carries only in-frame clones and drops some. The sample yields about 9,000 clones, without any singletons. Findings and limits, study-wide: Scalp sequencing also captures normal skin's resident alphabeta T cells. TCR sharing was clearer in mice than between patients, perhaps partly owing to patient HLA diversity. Clonality exceeded that of normal scalp in lesional scalp, most notably in alopecia totalis/universalis.

Sequences were obtained from CD8+ T cells sorted from a lymph node. The TCR was taken from a C3H/HeJ mouse with alopecia areata. This mouse strain has H2-k as its MHC haplotype.

The CDR3 sequence: CTCSARPGQNYAEQFF. Incomplete CDR3 DNA: TGCACCTGCAGTGCTCGTCCGGGACAGAACTATGCT. The chain couples TRBV1 to TRBJ2-1; 7 bases agree with TRBD1. Read data end 4 residues before the CDR3 end; the end is taken from the germline J gene. The ends lost 3 bases at V and 1 base at J; junction bases unmatched: 6. This CDR3 is built from 16 residues. Germline V CDR1 and CDR2: NSQYPW, LRSPGD (reference sequence).